This T cell receptor beta chain was sequenced during a study of Ad26.COV2.S vaccination and SARS-CoV-2 variants. About the research overall: As a participant in COV1001, the donor was in the Ad26.COV2.S trial arm.

Notes on this clone: Its antigen is unknown.

TCRdb's copy holds only in-frame clones and misses some; the assay was immunoSEQ multiplex PCR. Among 300,000 to 350,000 clones listed, around 81% were seen once. Per the germline V gene, CDR1 is SGHRS and CDR2 is YFSETQ. V shed 4 bases, J shed 7 bases, and the junction held 10 bases outside the gene matches. The CDR3 is made up of 16 amino acids. General study findings and limits: Reportedly, after vaccination the spike-specific CD8+ and CD4+ T cell responses displayed substantial breadth. Vaccinated individuals (as opposed to placebo recipients) had higher spike-specific TCR breadth. The TCR-based breadth and depth measures might underestimate overall T cell responses.

The treatment: about 20 received Ad26.COV2.S at low or high dose, single or two shots; several received placebo; per-sample allocation not given. Each sample was drawn 63 days after the first injection (of vaccine or placebo). The rearrangement uses TRBV5-1 and TRBJ1-6; TRBD1 matches at 8 bases. The clonotype originates from a person aged 18-60 years who received the Ad26.COV2.S COVID-19 vaccine or a placebo. The sequencing here drew on peripheral blood, taken in a trial of Ad26.COV2.S vaccine versus placebo. CDR3 region: CASSVTPGGYNSPLHF. The CDR3 DNA is TGCGCCAGCAGCGTCACTCCAGGGGGCTACAATTCACCCCTCCACTTT.